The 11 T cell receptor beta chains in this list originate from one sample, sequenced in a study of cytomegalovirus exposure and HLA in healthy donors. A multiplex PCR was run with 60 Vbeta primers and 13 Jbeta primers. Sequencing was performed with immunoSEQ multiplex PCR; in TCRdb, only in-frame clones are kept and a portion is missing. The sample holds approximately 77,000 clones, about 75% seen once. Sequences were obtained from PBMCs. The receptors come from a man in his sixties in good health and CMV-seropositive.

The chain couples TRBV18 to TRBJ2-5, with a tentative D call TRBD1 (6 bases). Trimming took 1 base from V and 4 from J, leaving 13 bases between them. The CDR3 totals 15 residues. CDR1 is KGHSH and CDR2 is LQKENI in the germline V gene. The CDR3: CASSPRGQGGETQYF. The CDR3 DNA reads TGTGCCAGCTCACCACGGGGGCAGGGCGGAGAGACCCAGTACTTC.

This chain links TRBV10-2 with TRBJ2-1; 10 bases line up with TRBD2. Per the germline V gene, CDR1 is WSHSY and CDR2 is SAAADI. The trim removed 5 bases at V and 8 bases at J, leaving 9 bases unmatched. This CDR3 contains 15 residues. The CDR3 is CASSSSGGRVHEQFF. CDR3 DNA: TGCGCCAGCAGTTCTAGCGGGGGCCGGGTCCATGAGCAGTTCTTC.

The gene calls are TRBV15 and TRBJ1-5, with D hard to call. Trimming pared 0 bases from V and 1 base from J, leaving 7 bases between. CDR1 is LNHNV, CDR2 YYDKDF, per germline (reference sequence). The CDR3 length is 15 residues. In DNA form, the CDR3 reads TGTGCCACCAGCAGAGATCTAGGCAGCAATCAGCCCCAGCATTTT. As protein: CATSRDLGSNQPQHF.

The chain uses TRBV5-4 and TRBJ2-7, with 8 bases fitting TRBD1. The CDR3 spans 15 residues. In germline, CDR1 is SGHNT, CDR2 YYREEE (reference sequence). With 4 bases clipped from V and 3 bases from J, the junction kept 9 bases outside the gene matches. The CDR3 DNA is TGTGCCAGCAGCATCACTGCCGGGACAGGCTACGAGCAGTACTTC. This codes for CASSITAGTGYEQYF.

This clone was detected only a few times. In DNA form, the CDR3 reads TGCGCCAGCAGCTTGAACGGGGATGAAAAACTGTTTTTT. Its translation: CASSLNGDEKLFF. The gene calls are TRBV5-1 and TRBJ1-4, with D uncertain. CDR3 length: 13 residues. Germline loops: CDR1 SGHRS, CDR2 YFSETQ. V lost 1 base and J lost 6, with 7 bases in between.

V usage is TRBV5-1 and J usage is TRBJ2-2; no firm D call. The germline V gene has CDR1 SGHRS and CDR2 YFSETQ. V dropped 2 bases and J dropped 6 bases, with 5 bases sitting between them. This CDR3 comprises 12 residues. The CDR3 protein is CASSFRAGELFF. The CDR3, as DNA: TGCGCCAGCAGCTTTAGAGCCGGGGAGCTGTTTTTT.

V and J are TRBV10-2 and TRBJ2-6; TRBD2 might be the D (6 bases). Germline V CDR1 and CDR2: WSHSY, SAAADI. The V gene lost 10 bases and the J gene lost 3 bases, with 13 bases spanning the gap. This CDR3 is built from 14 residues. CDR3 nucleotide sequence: TGCGCCACCGGAGGGTCAGTTGGGGCCAACGTCCTGACTTTC. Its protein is CATGGSVGANVLTF.

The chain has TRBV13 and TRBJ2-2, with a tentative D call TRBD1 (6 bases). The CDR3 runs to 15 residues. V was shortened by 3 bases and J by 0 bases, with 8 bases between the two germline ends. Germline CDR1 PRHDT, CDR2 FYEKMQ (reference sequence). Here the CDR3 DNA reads TGTGCCAGCAGCTTTGGGGGCGCGAACACCGGGGAGCTGTTTTTT. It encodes CASSFGGANTGELFF. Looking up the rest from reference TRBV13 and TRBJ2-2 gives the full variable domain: AAGVIQSPRHLIKEKRETATLKCYPIPRHDTVYWYQQGPGQDPQFLISFYEKMQSDKGSIPDRFSAQQFSDYHSELNMSSLELGDSALYFCASSFGGANTGELFFGEGSRLTVL.

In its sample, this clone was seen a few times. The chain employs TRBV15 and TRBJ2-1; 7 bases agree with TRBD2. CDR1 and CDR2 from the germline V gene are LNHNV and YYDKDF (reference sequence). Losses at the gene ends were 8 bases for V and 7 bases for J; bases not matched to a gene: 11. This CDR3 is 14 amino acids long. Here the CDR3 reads CATERGGSGNEQFF. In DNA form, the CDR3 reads TGTGCCACCGAGCGGGGCGGGAGTGGGAATGAGCAGTTCTTC.

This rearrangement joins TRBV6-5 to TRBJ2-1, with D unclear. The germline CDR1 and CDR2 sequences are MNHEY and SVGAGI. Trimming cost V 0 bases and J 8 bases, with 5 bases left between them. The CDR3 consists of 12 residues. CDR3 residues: CASSYSPYEQFF. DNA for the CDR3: TGTGCCAGCAGTTACTCCCCCTATGAGCAGTTCTTC.

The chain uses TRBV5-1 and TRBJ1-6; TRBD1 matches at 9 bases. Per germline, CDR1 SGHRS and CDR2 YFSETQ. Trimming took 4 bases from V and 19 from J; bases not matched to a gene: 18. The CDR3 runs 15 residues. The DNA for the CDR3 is TGCGCCAGCAGCCAACCGGGACAGGGCCCCTCACCGCTTCACTTT. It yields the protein CASSQPGQGPSPLHF.